Detailed here is one T cell receptor beta chain. This clone was counted a single time. The antigen this receptor binds is unknown. No quality values exist for individual bases; no much larger clone is one base distant. Participants in the prospective study were enrolled through a virtual design, were aged roughly 18 to 95 years, and lived in 24 United States geographic areas. In the prospective study, cohorts were assigned on the basis of participant-reported clinical history obtained from a screening survey and a study questionnaire. Recovered participants in ImmuneRACE Cohort 3 were defined as having two consecutive negative NP/OP PCR tests, clearance from a healthcare professional, or resolution of symptoms. In the prospective study, whole blood, serum and a nasopharyngeal or oropharyngeal swab were collected from each participant by mobile phlebotomists. Additional blood draws and questionnaires over an approximately 2-month period could optionally be provided by prospective study participants. Before DNA extraction, blood samples from the prospective study were shipped at room temperature or frozen.

Looking up the germline V gene yields CDR1 SGDLS and CDR2 YYNGEE. Taken from cysteine to phenylalanine, the CDR3 has 14 residues. Only the CDR3 part of the read is kept: 42 bases, read in frame from the first base. V loses 3 bases at its end and J loses 9 bases; junction bases beyond the gene matches: 5. The sample is drawn from a study of blood T cell repertoires in COVID-19 (TCRdb year 2020). For context, the study as a whole: Samples from collaborators originated in the United States, Italy and Spain and spanned both the acute and convalescent phases of COVID-19. The material from the prospective study consisted of cDNA or gDNA derived from T cells, B-cell-depleted T cells, or PBMCs. Deeply sampled blood TCRbeta repertoires from subjects exposed to, actively infected with, or recovered from COVID-19 were included in the dataset. The repertoires were released in a freely available public database intended as a resource for research on the immune response to SARS-CoV-2. The samples were drawn from the first 160 participants of the ongoing ImmuneRACE study and from 950 to 1,500 subjects provided by 6 global collaborators. Nearly every sample came with metadata listing a de-identified subject ID, COVID-19 status, age in years and sex. Where available, HLA class I and class II types were obtained from metadata supplied by the sample provider rather than from assay-based typing.

TCRbeta CDR3 regions were amplified from genomic DNA using the immunoSEQ Assay, a bias-controlled multiplex PCR. As for the authors' bioinformatics: The number of nucleated cells in each sample was estimated from the amplification of reference gene primers within the assay. To quantify the absolute abundance of each unique TCRbeta CDR3 rearrangement, sequence reads were collapsed and filtered. Productive Simpson clonality was computed per sample as the square root of Simpson's diversity index over productive rearrangements. TCRdb obtained this table from immuneACCESS and retained in-frame rearrangements with V and J assigned. These tables miss some clones; where compared with another copy, unresolved V genes account for less than half of the shortfall, and the remainder is unexplained. V and J calls and clone size are as listed in that table; D and trimming were resolved from the DNA. Here the sample has hundreds of thousands of clones; more than 80% occur a single time. The ten largest make up more than 0.95% of the sample.

Beyond this particular receptor, the publication reports: The quantity of clinical and demographic metadata differed by source and by participant and was supplied without curation.

Material: PBMCs or T cells enriched from blood (not recorded which). Rearrangement joined TRBV9 to TRBJ2-1; 11 of the junction bases match TRBD2. This sequence originates from a man between 25 and 39 years old who had recovered from COVID-19. The CDR3 sequence is CASSDTSGSVEQFF. The DNA reads as follows: TGTGCCAGCAGCGACACTAGCGGGAGTGTTGAGCAGTTCTTC.